This entry is about one T cell receptor beta chain. The antigen it recognizes is unknown. No qualities accompany the bases; no much larger clone lies one base away. The sample is drawn from a study of cytomegalovirus exposure and HLA in healthy donors (dated by TCRdb to 2016 to 2017). The study in broad terms: According to an earlier analysis of 587 of the donors, about 179 million T cells yielded over 100 million unique TCR beta sequences and 276 Gb of sequence data. The T cell repertoires of 550 to 850 subjects were profiled by immunosequencing and related to cytomegalovirus serostatus. Every discovery cohort repertoire had been produced on one sequencing platform. Among about 410 genotyped donors of the cohort, an average of around 220,000 unique TCR beta nucleotide sequences was sequenced per donor, of which about 19% were non-productive. Among the approximately 400 genotyped donors, approximately 81% belonged to the genetic ancestry cluster associated with self-reported Caucasian donors. A later genetic analysis took genome-wide SNP genotypes for about 65% of the roughly 670 donors and used that subset as a discovery cohort. An early release covering approximately 600 HLA-typed donors comprised about 300 gigabases of sequencing data and 85 million to 100 million unique TCR sequences. In an earlier analysis of about 590 of the donors, high-throughput TCR beta sequencing was used to judge whether each TCR beta V gene segment behaved as functional or pseudogenic. Donor age, sex, ethnicity and CMV serostatus were collected together with the repertoire data. Because of strong linkage in the cohort, five DR-DQ haplotypes were treated as single units for association and clustering. Typing coverage varied by locus: roughly 620-640 donors for A, B, C, DRB1 and DQB1; approximately 560 for DQA1; about 570 for DPA1; 450 to 480 for DPB1. Along with the roughly 700-subject first cohort, a separate validation cohort of roughly 110 different subjects was used. To predict cytomegalovirus infection status, the study brought together high-throughput TCR immunosequencing, statistical association of individual TCRs with disease status, and machine learning. A later analysis re-examined previously published TCR beta repertoires from 610 or so donors and added high-resolution HLA genotyping to investigate patterns of TCR occurrence. Both class I and class II loci were covered by HLA typing, at four-digit resolution. The later analysis used no new phenotypic data to find candidate immune exposures, relying instead on TCR beta sequences and their occurrence across donors. The study aimed to test whether cataloging public T cell receptors could reveal signatures of past pathogen exposure. Here is what the overall study found, with its caveats: A cluster of highly shared sequence variants was judged likely to be a technical artifact of the sequencing pipeline. Because counts were too low, roughly 18 rarely observed V segments, including chromosome 9 orphons, were left out of the earlier analysis of 500 to 750 of the donors. In both the original and validation cohorts, the classifier was reported to diagnose cytomegalovirus status with high specificity and sensitivity. A further reported finding was that TCR beta sequences accurately predicted the HLA-A and HLA-B alleles for most subjects in the first cohort. V-gene and J-gene trimming of TCR beta chains was associated with a missense DCLRE1C variant in a later genetic analysis, and the association was replicated in an independent cohort. Most TCR sequences were seen in very few donors, while some public TCRs were found in many individuals. According to a later analysis, TCR association rates differed among HLA loci, with DRB1 alleles showing the most associated TCRs and HLA-C alleles showing the fewest. In a later analysis, most CMV-associated TCR beta chains were found to appear HLA-restricted, with HLA associations seemingly driven largely by CMV exposure. This cohort had only TCR beta chains sequenced, and the lack of alpha or paired-chain data limited which features could be detected. Roughly uniform sequencing depth across donors was assumed in presence/absence analyses, although this assumption may not hold. Linkage disequilibrium might explain the correlated functional status among segregating V segments, but an unknown experimental factor could not be ruled out. Compared with the roughly 700-donor mean, donors in an Asian-associated ancestry cluster had fewer N-insertions in productive TCRs, according to a later genetic analysis. In an earlier analysis of roughly 500 of the donors, most TCR beta V segments appeared in productive rearrangements about 87% or about 30% of the time, broadly matching IMGT annotations. The study listed 150 to 200 TCR beta chains as associated with cytomegalovirus. When HLA alleles, especially DR and DQ, strongly co-occurred, TCR associations were difficult to assign to individual alleles. Specific HLA alleles were associated with 16,951 TCR beta sequences at a false discovery rate of 0.05 in a later analysis. For the cohort, immune exposure information was limited to CMV serostatus. A later analysis found that HLA-associated TCR beta chains were more clonally expanded and had lower generation probabilities than equally common non-associated chains. The 87-base-pair reads could not distinguish some IMGT-functional V segments, including TRBV6-2 and TRBV6-3, so those segments were excluded. In vitro tests confirmed that a few of the cytomegalovirus-associated TCR beta chains recognize cytomegalovirus antigens. Several of the top co-occurrence clusters appeared to be linked to parvovirus B19, influenza, CMV and Epstein-Barr virus, according to a later analysis. According to the authors, the approach could potentially be generalized to other disease states and immunological phenotypes. HLA typing was unavailable for some donors at each locus, so association tests used only the typed subset.

V is shortened by 5 bases, J by 0 bases, and the region joining them spans 14 bases. CDR1 and CDR2 were assigned from the germline V gene (reference sequence) as WNHNN and SYGVQD. The CDR3 goes from the cysteine to the phenylalanine over 15 residues. Left in the record is the CDR3 DNA by itself, 45 bases read in frame from the first base. The cohort was made up of approximately 700 healthy bone marrow donors. At the time of sampling, every cohort member was nominally healthy, though immune exposures that went unrecorded were likely present. The donor tested CMV seropositive, placing the donor among the roughly 270 seropositive members of the cohort. A peripheral blood sample was collected from each donor, and TCR beta sequencing was performed on peripheral blood mononuclear cells. The Qiagen DNeasy Blood Extraction Kit was used to extract genomic DNA from the blood cell samples. The method behind the library was the immunoSEQ multiplex PCR assay. For the multiplex PCR, a mixture combining 60 forward primers for TCR Vbeta segments and 13 reverse primers for TCR Jbeta segments was used. Amplification of the CDR3 region of rearranged TCR beta genes was performed with a multiplex PCR assay on genomic DNA. On the Illumina HiSeq System, the amplified TCR beta libraries were sequenced as 87-base-pair reads. The published analysis was carried out like this. A later analysis counted about 80 million unique TCR beta chains across the 666 repertoires, and 10 million to 11 million of these chains were shared by at least two donors. To remove PCR and sequencing errors, raw reads were error-corrected and collapsed into unique sequences using a nearest-neighbor algorithm that merged closely related sequences. Alignment of CDR3 sequences to IMGT reference sequences was used to assign V, D and J gene segments. For a sequence to be retained, at least a six-nucleotide match to both a V gene segment and a J gene segment was required. A rearrangement was called productive if the CDR3 had no stop codons and remained in frame with V and J, and every other rearrangement was called non-productive. CDR3 was defined by IMGT convention, running from the second conserved V-encoded cysteine to the conserved J-encoded phenylalanine. The earlier analysis of about 590 of the donors excluded sequences that lacked an unambiguous match to a single V gene segment. An earlier analysis of under 750 of the donors called V segments functional above 56.7% productive rearrangements and segregating when the between-donor standard deviation exceeded 5%. A statistical classification framework was built to diagnose cytomegalovirus status from the catalog of TCR beta chain sequences. In a later analysis, TCR nucleotide sequences were compared against IMGT/GENE-DB human TR gene sequences so that V and J genes could be assigned. The TCRdist pipeline was used in a later analysis to assign CDR3 sequences and most-parsimonious VDJ recombination scenarios. In a later analysis, every TCR beta chain was defined by the combination of its CDR3 amino acid sequence and its V-gene family, and reads without a unique V-gene family were dropped. In a later analysis, some 600 highly shared, low-generation-probability nucleotide sequences were removed to address suspected cross-contamination and a sequencing artifact. For each public chain, a later analysis derived a clonal expansion index from normalized ranks of inferred template counts within each repertoire. In a later analysis, generation probabilities were computed using a VDJ recombination model fitted to out-of-frame rearrangements, and the results were checked against IGoR. Hypergeometric tests were used in a later analysis to score TCR-TCR, TCR-HLA and TCR-CMV co-occurrence, with a repertoire-size bias correction applied to the TCR pairs. In a later analysis, false discovery rates were estimated by permuting HLA or CMV assignments 20 times. A later analysis grouped co-occurring TCRs with DBSCAN, adding TCRdist sequence similarity when clustering within HLA-allele-positive subsets. Co-occurrence clustering excluded repertoires with fewer than 30,000 or more than 120,000 public chains, plus five with anomalous nucleotide sharing. In its TCRdb copy, this immuneACCESS table keeps in-frame sequences only and misses some clones. Where compared with another copy, unresolved V genes explain less than half of these, and the others have no known cause. V, J and clone size were drawn from that table, and D and trimming were deduced from the DNA. This sample gives more than 80,000 clones in total; under 80% of them show up just once. The ten largest clones add up to around 6.4% of the sample.

Recombination connected TRBV10-1 to TRBJ2-7, with TRBD2 tentatively as D gene (6 bases match). This TCR was recovered from a man between 18 and 29 years old in good health and CMV-seropositive. The sample consisted of PBMCs. The encoded CDR3 is CASSPSGPYSYEQYF. The bases read TGCGCCAGCAGTCCGAGCGGGCCCTACTCCTACGAGCAGTACTTC.